The 15 T cell receptor beta chains below all came from one sample that was sequenced in a study of shared clonotypes between healthy human individuals. Using immunoSEQ multiplex PCR, the repertoire was profiled, and TCRdb retains in-frame clones only, with some absent. Of roughly 2.2 million clones in the sample, 85% to 95% were seen once. The sequencing sample was made of naive CD4+ T cells from PBMCs. Described subset: CD45RA+ positively selected. The receptors derive from a man aged 18-30 years in good health. Some clones in this sample may be carry-over from other donors' samples.

Of note for this clone: At one end the junction does not follow the germline gene, possibly because of a read error. V and J are TRBV7-3 and TRBJ2-3; maybe TRBD2 (5 bases). CDR3 length: 15 amino acids. CDR1 is SGHTA and CDR2 is FQGTGA in the germline V gene. The CDR3 spells CASNLLREDTDTQYF. Written as DNA, the CDR3 is TGTGCCAGCAACTTACTCCGGGAAGACACAGATACGCAGTATTTT.

This clone occurred once. The chain couples TRBV28 to TRBJ1-2; weak D call: TRBD1 (6 bases). Germline lookup yields CDR1 MDHEN and CDR2 SYDVKM. The CDR3 consists of 14 residues. V lost 3 bases to trimming and J lost 3 bases, with 11 bases between them. As DNA, the CDR3 is TGTGCCAGCAGTTTCCAGGGGCAGCACTATGGCTACACCTTC. Its protein is CASSFQGQHYGYTF.

The count of this clone is one. The chain uses TRBV11-2 and TRBJ2-1; no clear D gene. Germline V CDR1 and CDR2: SGHAT, FQNNGV. This CDR3 region has 17 residues. V lost 1 base, J lost 0 bases, and 13 bases lay in between. The CDR3 region has the DNA TGTGCCAGCAGCTTAGCCCCATTCAGGAACTCCTACAATGAGCAGTTCTTC. It is translated as CASSLAPFRNSYNEQFF.

This rearrangement joins TRBV5-1 to TRBJ2-7, with TRBD2 matching over 11 bases. The CDR3 contains 19 residues. The junction had 14 bases not matched to a gene; V was cut back by 2 bases and J by 1 base. Per germline, CDR1 SGHRS and CDR2 YFSETQ. CDR3 coding DNA: TGCGCCAGCAGCTTTGGCGGACAGGGACTAGCGGAGATTTCCTACGAGCAGTACTTC. Amino acid sequence: CASSFGGQGLAEISYEQYF.

Turning to this clone: This may stem from a read error, because a much larger clone lies one nucleotide away. Different DNA sequences within this sample yield the same CDR3. The chain links TRBV7-3 to TRBJ1-1; D possibly corresponds to TRBD1 (6 bases). The CDR3 covers 13 residues. V was cut by 5 bases and J by 1 base, with 8 bases left in between. Germline CDR1 SGHTA, CDR2 FQGTGA. Here the CDR3 reads CASSPTGNTEAFF. The CDR3 DNA is TGTGCCAGCAGCCCGACAGGGAACACTGAAGCTTTCTTT.

This chain joins TRBV5-4 and TRBJ2-5, with 15 bases aligning to TRBD2. The J call may be mistaken, given a closer DNA end match to TRBJ2-7. This CDR3 has 19 residues. Germline V gene sequence: CDR1 SGHNT, CDR2 YYREEE (reference sequence). DNA of the CDR3: TGTGCCAGCAGCTTGGCCGGACTAGCGGGAGGGCCGAGCTCCTACGAGCAGTACTTC. This codes for CASSLAGLAGGPSSYEQYF.

This clone was seen a single time. V and J are TRBV5-1 and TRBJ1-4; possibly TRBD1 for D (6 bases). Germline V gene lookup returns CDR1 SGHRS and CDR2 YFSETQ. Trimming cost V 4 bases and J 4 bases, with 14 bases left between them. This CDR3 is 15 amino acids long. CDR3 residues: CASSQVQGYNEKLFF. CDR3 coding DNA: TGCGCCAGCAGCCAAGTTCAGGGGTATAATGAAAAACTGTTTTTT.

This rearrangement joins TRBV2 to TRBJ2-7, with D unresolved. Trimming cost V 6 bases and J 7 bases, with 19 bases left between them. Germline CDR1 is SNHLY and CDR2 is FYNNEI. The CDR3 extends over 14 amino acids. CDR3 DNA sequence: TGTGCCAGCAGCGAGCCACTGTCGCCTCGGGAGCAGTACTTC. Translating it yields CASSEPLSPREQYF.

The V and J genes are TRBV5-1 and TRBJ2-2; possible D gene TRBD2, 6 bases. Germline CDR1 SGHRS, CDR2 YFSETQ. Trimming took off 5 bases at V and 5 bases at J, with 16 bases between the two ends. This CDR3 has 15 amino acids. The CDR3 reads CASRWAGWDTGELFF. CDR3 DNA: TGCGCCAGCAGATGGGCGGGATGGGATACCGGGGAGCTGTTTTTT.

Turning to this clone: At the DNA level, this CDR3 is encoded by other sequences in the same sample as well. The chain recombines TRBV6-5 with TRBJ1-1, with D uncertain. V lost 2 bases and J lost 0, with 4 bases in between. This CDR3 is built from 13 residues. The V gene's germline CDR1 is MNHEY and CDR2 SVGAGI. The CDR3 nucleotides read TGTGCCAGCAGTTACGGCATGAACACTGAAGCTTTCTTT. Protein product: CASSYGMNTEAFF.

The V and J genes are TRBV7-3 and TRBJ2-5, with D maybe TRBD2 (5 bases). The germline gives CDR1 SGHTA, CDR2 FQGTGA. Trimming cost V 2 bases and J 2 bases, with 6 bases left between them. This CDR3 region has 13 residues. The CDR3 nucleotides read TGTGCCAGCAGCTTACGGAGGCAAGAGACCCAGTACTTC. Residues: CASSLRRQETQYF.

The chain couples TRBV7-3 to TRBJ1-4; tentatively, D is TRBD1 (5 bases). The CDR3 contains 16 residues. CDR1 and CDR2 (germline): SGHTA, FQGTGA. V was trimmed by 3 bases and J by 3 bases, leaving 14 bases between them. CDR3: CASSLRGGPANEKLFF. The CDR3 DNA sequence: TGTGCCAGCAGCTTGAGGGGAGGGCCCGCTAATGAAAAACTGTTTTTT. The variable domain in full, with the rest retrieved from reference TRBV7-3 and TRBJ1-4, is GAGVSQTPSNKVTEKGKYVELRCDPISGHTALYWYRQSLGQGPEFLIYFQGTGAADDSGLPNDRFFAVRPEGSVSTLKIQRTERGDSAVYLCASSLRGGPANEKLFFGSGTQLSVL.

This chain joins TRBV25-1 and TRBJ2-5, with 9 positions matching TRBD2. CDR3 size: 16 residues. J gave up 5 bases and V 3 bases, and 10 bases lay outside the gene matches. Germline V gives CDR1 MGHDK, CDR2 SYGVNS. CDR3 sequence: CASSDLAGAPGETQYF. The CDR3 nucleotides are TGTGCCAGCAGTGATTTAGCGGGAGCGCCGGGTGAGACCCAGTACTTC.

Concerning this clone itself: This sample includes further DNA sequences coding for the same CDR3. This chain connects TRBV5-1 to TRBJ1-2; a possible D gene is TRBD1 (6 bases). Germline-derived CDR1 and CDR2 are SGHRS and YFSETQ. V gave up 0 bases and J gave up 4 bases, with 10 bases separating them. CDR3 length equals 14 residues. The CDR3 nucleotides read TGCGCCAGCAGCTTGGACGGGGGCGGCTATGGCTACACCTTC. As protein: CASSLDGGGYGYTF.

V is TRBV10-3 and J is TRBJ2-7; 8 bases map to TRBD2. The V gene's germline CDR1 is ENHRY and CDR2 SYGVKD. CDR3 length equals 13 residues. V was clipped by 10 bases and J by 1 base; unmatched bases: 6. This CDR3 reads CATGGRISYEQYF. The CDR3 DNA reads as TGTGCCACGGGAGGGCGGATTTCCTACGAGCAGTACTTC.